This passage covers 21 T cell receptor beta chains from one sample sequenced in a study of blood T cells in healthy people across ages. The use of a sample-barcoded 5' primer and a J-beta primer mix characterized a second PCR of roughly 7 to 12 cycles. TCRdb re-called the 5' RACE reads with MiXCR, one entry per CDR3 protein. There are some 1,000,000 distinct CDR3 sequences in the sample; approximately 26% occur only once, and approximately 0.71% lies in the top ten. These same data were also listed under a study on T cells of mothers and their children.

The sequenced material came from blood. The receptors shown here come from a girl between 2 and 10 years old in good health.

V gene TRBV2 combines with J gene TRBJ1-2; 11 nucleotides align to TRBD1. The germline CDR1 and CDR2 sequences are SNHLY and FYNNEI. The CDR3 consists of 14 residues. After removal of 8 bases from V and 4 bases from J, the junction contained 6 bases not matched to a gene. This chain's CDR3 is CASSTGTGGYGYTF. The DNA for the CDR3 is TGTGCCAGCTCCACCGGGACAGGGGGCTATGGCTACACCTTC. Looking up the rest from reference TRBV2 and TRBJ1-2 gives the full variable domain: EPEVTQTPSHQVTQMGQEVILRCVPISNHLYFYWYRQILGQKVEFLVSFYNNEISEKSEIFDDQFSVERPDGSNFTLKIRSTKLEDSAMYFCASSTGTGGYGYTFGSGTRLTVV.

This clonotype was observed a handful of times. The V gene is TRBV4-3, the J gene TRBJ2-1; tentative D call: TRBD2 (6 bases). The end of the DNA is better explained by TRBJ2-7, so the J call may be wrong. The germline gives CDR1 LGHNA, CDR2 YSLEER. CDR3 length: 14 residues. The CDR3 bases are TGCGCCAGCAGCCAGGACCCCACTAGCACCGAGCAGTACTTC. Translated, it gives CASSQDPTSTEQYF.

V usage is TRBV6-2 or TRBV6-3 and J usage is TRBJ1-5, with D maybe TRBD1 (6 bases). Germline loops: CDR1 MNHEY, CDR2 SVGEGT. This CDR3 is built from 16 residues. V was shortened by 2 bases and J by 3 bases, with 14 bases between the two germline ends. The CDR3 DNA reads as TGTGCCAGCAGTTACATTACCGGGACACTCAATCAGCCCCAGCATTTT. Translation: CASSYITGTLNQPQHF.

This clonotype was seen only a few times. The chain uses TRBV6-2 or TRBV6-3 and TRBJ2-2; D possibly corresponds to TRBD2 (5 bases). This CDR3 has 13 residues. CDR1 and CDR2 (germline): MNHEY, SVGEGT. The germline V and J ends were trimmed by 8 bases and 6 bases, with 13 bases remaining between them. CDR3 sequence reads: CASGRVLSGELFF. The DNA for the CDR3 is TGTGCCAGCGGGAGAGTGTTATCCGGGGAGCTGTTTTTT.

This chain joins TRBV4-1 and TRBJ2-7, with 9 nucleotides matching TRBD1. The junction had 9 bases not matched to a gene; V was cut back by 5 bases and J by 4 bases. This CDR3 is 15 amino acids long. The germline V gene encodes CDR1 MGHRA and CDR2 YSYEKL. CDR3 coding DNA: TGCGCCAGCAGCAAACCGGGACAGGGAAAATACGAGCAGTACTTC. It yields the protein CASSKPGQGKYEQYF.

The V and J genes are TRBV4-3 and TRBJ1-1; D gene uncertain. The V end was cut by 1 base, the J end by 9 bases, with 9 bases between. There are 12 residues in the CDR3. CDR1 and CDR2 (germline): LGHNA, YSLEER. CDR3 protein: CASSQGFSQAFF. The CDR3 region has the DNA TGCGCCAGCAGCCAAGGATTTTCCCAAGCTTTCTTT.

This clonotype was seen only a few times. The chain carries TRBV12-3 or TRBV12-4 and TRBJ2-5, with 9 bases lining up with TRBD1. The CDR3 loop spans 20 amino acids. Losses at the gene ends were 5 bases for V and 3 bases for J; bases not matched to a gene: 22. This CDR3 is CASSPWGTTGTGLKEETQYF. In DNA form, the CDR3 reads TGTGCCAGCAGTCCTTGGGGGACTACTGGGACAGGGTTAAAGGAAGAGACCCAGTACTTC.

This rearrangement joins TRBV6-5 to TRBJ2-7, with 10 bases identical to TRBD1. Trimming cost V 0 bases and J 5 bases; bases outside gene matches: 4. The length of the CDR3 is 15 residues. Germline V gene lookup returns CDR1 MNHEY and CDR2 SVGAGI. CDR3 sequence (DNA): TGTGCCAGCAGTTACTCAGTGACAGGGGGCAACGAGCAGTACTTC. Protein: CASSYSVTGGNEQYF.

The rearrangement uses TRBV6-1 and TRBJ1-2; D ambiguous. The CDR3 has 16 amino acids. V lost 0 bases and J 1 base, leaving 12 bases between the germline ends. Germline V CDR1 and CDR2: MNHNS, SASEGT. The CDR3 region is CASSEALGQINYGYTF. The CDR3, as DNA: TGTGCCAGCAGTGAAGCACTGGGCCAGATTAACTATGGCTACACCTTC.

This clonotype came up a few times. V is TRBV11-2 and J is TRBJ2-3, with D perhaps matching TRBD1 (5 bases). CDR3 length: 15 residues. V dropped 2 bases and J dropped 0 bases, with 9 bases sitting between them. Germline CDR1 and CDR2: SGHAT and FQNNGV. This CDR3 is CASSLRGPSTDTQYF. CDR3 DNA sequence: TGTGCCAGCAGCTTAAGGGGTCCTAGCACAGATACGCAGTATTTT.

The chain carries TRBV29-1 and TRBJ2-5, with a tentative D call TRBD2 (5 bases). The J call is in doubt because the DNA end fits TRBJ2-1 better. CDR1 and CDR2 (germline): SQVTM, ANQGSEA. The CDR3 spans 12 residues. CDR3 sequence reads: CSVAWQEDEQFF. The CDR3 bases are TGCAGCGTTGCTTGGCAGGAGGATGAGCAGTTCTTC.

This clonotype was recorded a few times. This rearrangement joins TRBV7-9 to TRBJ2-3; D could derive from TRBD1 or TRBD2 (5 bases each). The CDR3 totals 15 residues. Germline lookup yields CDR1 SEHNR and CDR2 FQNEAQ (reference sequence). The V and J ends lost 3 bases and 6 bases respectively, with 16 bases between them. The CDR3 bases are TGTGCCAGCAGCTTCCGGGACCCGGGCGGGGATACGCAGTATTTT. Protein product: CASSFRDPGGDTQYF.

In its sample, this clonotype was seen a few times. V and J are TRBV29-1 and TRBJ1-4, with D perhaps matching TRBD1 (6 bases). Germline V CDR1 and CDR2: SQVTM, ANQGSEA. V lost 2 bases and J 6 bases, leaving 10 bases between the germline ends. The CDR3 spans 13 residues. The CDR3 protein is CSVETGIDEKLFF. Here the CDR3 DNA reads TGCAGCGTTGAAACAGGGATTGATGAAAAACTGTTTTTT.

This clonotype was picked up a small number of times. The chain employs TRBV13 and TRBJ1-3, with D hard to call. Germline V CDR1 and CDR2: PRHDT, FYEKMQ (reference sequence). The CDR3 is made up of 14 amino acids. The V end lost 4 bases, the J end lost 5 bases, and 12 bases lay between the germline ends. DNA for the CDR3: TGTGCCAGCAGCTCCCCGGGGTCGAGAAACACCATATATTTT. The encoded protein is CASSSPGSRNTIYF.

This sequence joins TRBV5-6 and TRBJ1-2; the D gene is possibly TRBD1 (5 bases). This CDR3 has 14 residues. Germline CDR1 and CDR2: SGHDT and YYEEEE. Trimming removed 6 bases at V and 1 base at J, with 13 bases between. The CDR3 sequence: CASTGRGYNYGYTF. The CDR3 DNA is TGTGCCAGCACCGGAAGGGGCTATAACTATGGCTACACCTTC. Full variable domain (outside the CDR3, taken from reference TRBV5-6 and TRBJ1-2): DAGVTQSPTHLIKTRGQQVTLRCSPKSGHDTVSWYQQALGQGPQFIFQYYEEEERQRGNFPDRFSGHQFPNYSSELNVNALLLGDSALYLCASTGRGYNYGYTFGSGTRLTVV.

With regard to this clonotype: The CDR3 does not close with the conserved phenylalanine or tryptophan, likely indicating a read error. V usage is TRBV7-9 and J usage is TRBJ2-7; 9 bases are shared with TRBD2. The germline V gene encodes CDR1 SEHNR and CDR2 FQNEAQ (reference sequence). The CDR3 runs 14 residues. With V trimmed by 5 bases and J by 4 bases, 6 bases remained unmatched. CDR3 protein: CASSTLSGSYEQYL. The CDR3 coding sequence is TGTGCCAGCAGCACCCTTAGCGGGAGTTACGAGCAGTACTTG.

The chain links TRBV7-2 to TRBJ2-3; TRBD1 or TRBD2 may be the D gene (5 bases each). Deletions cut 8 bases from V and 4 bases from J, with 13 bases between. This CDR3 spans 13 amino acids. Germline lookup yields CDR1 SGHTA and CDR2 FQGNSA. CDR3 sequence (DNA): TGTGCCAGCCAAAGAGGGGCCGCAGATACGCAGTATTTT. Residues: CASQRGAADTQYF.

This clonotype was counted between two and nine times. The V gene is TRBV28, the J gene TRBJ2-1, with TRBD1 as a possible D gene (6 bases). The ends were cut back, 3 bases at V and 0 bases at J, with 15 bases in the middle. CDR1 is MDHEN and CDR2 is SYDVKM in the germline V gene. The CDR3 sequence is 17 residues long. CDR3 sequence reads: CASSLSGQPSSYNEQFF. The CDR3 region has the DNA TGTGCCAGCAGTTTGTCAGGACAGCCGAGCTCCTACAATGAGCAGTTCTTC.

This clonotype was counted at least ten times. J is TRBJ2-1 and V is TRBV4-3; perhaps D is TRBD1 or TRBD2 (6 bases each). CDR3 size: 18 residues. V lost 0 bases and J 2 bases, leaving 17 bases between the germline ends. Germline V gene lookup returns CDR1 LGHNA and CDR2 YSLEER. For the CDR3, the DNA is TGCGCCAGCAGCCAAGATCCCCTTCCGGGGGCCCCCTACAATGAGCAGTTCTTC. This translates into CASSQDPLPGAPYNEQFF.

This clonotype was picked up a small number of times. This chain links TRBV29-1 with TRBJ2-5; D gene uncertain. TRBJ2-1 matches the DNA end more closely, so the J call is doubtful. The germline V gene encodes CDR1 SQVTM and CDR2 ANQGSEA. The CDR3 runs to 10 residues. The CDR3 loop is CSGRLNEQFF. The DNA for the CDR3 is TGCAGCGGGAGATTGAATGAGCAGTTCTTC.

Comment on this clonotype: A read error may account for a junction end that differs from germline. The V and J genes are TRBV5-1 and TRBJ2-1; D gene unclear. Germline CDR1 SGHRS, CDR2 YFSETQ. The CDR3 consists of 12 residues. The CDR3 DNA reads as TGCGCCAGCAGCTGGAATTACAATGAGCACTTCTTC. Encoded protein: CASSWNYNEHFF.